A single sample gave rise to the 27 T cell receptor beta chains below, sequenced in a study of Ad26.COV2.S vaccination and SARS-CoV-2 variants (dated by TCRdb to the early 2020s). The sample's treatment or condition label, in plain terms: approximately 18 received Ad26.COV2.S at low or high dose, single or two shots; 5 received placebo; per-sample allocation not given. Repertoires of vaccine and placebo recipients were sequenced from samples collected on day 63 after the first injection. The library was built by means of the immunoSEQ multiplex PCR assay. TCRdb's version of the immuneACCESS table is confined to in-frame rearrangements and falls short of the full clone set. An unresolved V gene accounts for under half of the shortfall where checked; the remainder is of unknown origin. The table for this sample lists 300,000 to 400,000 clones; roughly 84% of them were counted only once. The ten largest clones represent approximately 3.6% of the sample.

Here the sequenced sample was peripheral blood, taken in a trial of Ad26.COV2.S vaccine versus placebo. All receptors derive from a person aged 18-65 years who received the Ad26.COV2.S COVID-19 vaccine or a placebo.

The genes are TRBV19 and TRBJ1-1, with 9 bases fitting TRBD1. Germline V CDR1 and CDR2: LNHDA, SQIVND (reference sequence). V lost 10 bases to trimming and J lost 2 bases; unmatched junction nucleotides: 14. This CDR3 contains 16 residues. The CDR3 protein is CATSSGGTGTNTEAFF. CDR3 DNA sequence: TGTGCCACCTCAAGCGGCGGGACAGGGACTAACACTGAAGCTTTCTTT.

J is TRBJ2-2 and V is TRBV9; 7 nucleotides match TRBD1. Germline V gives CDR1 SGDLS, CDR2 YYNGEE. The CDR3 has 15 residues. J lost 6 bases, V lost 2 bases, and 7 bases had no gene match. The CDR3 reads CASSVSQGVAGELFF. The CDR3 bases are TGTGCCAGCAGCGTCTCCCAGGGGGTTGCCGGGGAGCTGTTTTTT.

The CDR3 DNA reads as TGTGCCTGGAGTCTATACGCACGGACCGATAACTATGGCTACACCTTC. It translates to CAWSLYARTDNYGYTF. The chain couples TRBV30 to TRBJ1-2; D remains unclear. From germline, CDR1 is GTSNPN and CDR2 SVGIG (reference sequence). Trimming left V 2 bases short and J 1 base short, with 17 bases between. This CDR3 has 16 residues.

The J gene is TRBJ1-1, the V gene TRBV30; 7 nucleotides agree with TRBD1. The junction had 5 bases not matched to a gene; V was cut back by 2 bases and J by 11 bases. The CDR3 contains 11 residues. The germline V gene encodes CDR1 GTSNPN and CDR2 SVGIG (reference sequence). CDR3 in DNA: TGTGCCTGGAGTCTAGACAGGGAGGCTTTCTTT. Protein sequence: CAWSLDREAFF.

CDR3 sequence (DNA): TGTGCCATCAGCGCCTCTGCAGGGGGCTATGGCTACACCTTC. Amino acid sequence: CAISASAGGYGYTF. The chain joins TRBV10-3 to TRBJ1-2; TRBD1 aligns across 7 bases. Germline-derived CDR1 and CDR2 are ENHRY and SYGVKD. The CDR3 spans 14 residues. J lost 4 bases, V lost 6 bases, and 8 bases had no gene match.

The chain has TRBV20-1 and TRBJ1-2; D call uncertain. V was pared by 3 bases and J by 4 bases, with 18 bases between. Germline values: CDR1 DFQATT, CDR2 SNEGSKA (reference sequence). This CDR3 has 15 amino acids. CDR3 in amino acids: CSASSNREDSYGYTF. CDR3 coding DNA: TGCAGTGCTAGTTCGAATCGGGAGGACTCCTATGGCTACACCTTC.

The V gene is TRBV12-3 or TRBV12-4, the J gene TRBJ1-3; D is unresolved. The CDR3 is 13 amino acids. Trimming left V 7 bases short and J 1 base short, with 8 bases between. This CDR3 is CASTRSSGNTIYF. The CDR3 DNA reads TGTGCCAGCACCCGATCGTCTGGAAACACCATATATTTT.

V usage is TRBV7-8 and J usage is TRBJ1-1, with D possibly matching TRBD1 (5 bases). Looked up from germline, CDR1 is SGHVS and CDR2 is FQNEAQ. CDR3 length: 18 residues. V was shortened by 3 bases and J by 0 bases, with 20 bases between the two germline ends. Here the CDR3 reads CASSFPTVLYHMNTEAFF. Here the CDR3 DNA reads TGTGCCAGCAGCTTCCCGACAGTCCTTTATCACATGAACACTGAAGCTTTCTTT.

The chain links TRBV20-1 to TRBJ1-4, with D possibly matching TRBD1 (5 bases). This CDR3 is built from 13 residues. CDR1 and CDR2 from the germline V gene are DFQATT and SNEGSKA (reference sequence). V was pared by 3 bases and J by 5 bases, with 10 bases between. Here the CDR3 reads CSASLRTNEKLFF. The CDR3 nucleotides are TGCAGTGCTAGTTTACGGACAAATGAAAAACTGTTTTTT.

The chain employs TRBV27 and TRBJ1-1, with D possibly TRBD1 on 6 matching bases. Between the trimmed V and J ends, which lost 2 bases and 6 bases, there was a span of 25 bases. This CDR3 spans 18 amino acids. CDR1 is MNHEY and CDR2 is SMNVEV in the germline V gene (reference sequence). The DNA for the CDR3 is TGTGCCAGCAGTTTAAGGGCTGGACAGAGGGTGTGGGGCGCTGAAGCTTTCTTT. It yields the protein CASSLRAGQRVWGAEAFF.

This chain links TRBV5-4 with TRBJ2-3, with D perhaps TRBD2 (6 bases). Germline assignment: CDR1 SGHNT and CDR2 YYREEE (reference sequence). V lost 4 bases and J 3 bases, leaving 12 bases between the germline ends. The CDR3 has 14 amino acids. The CDR3 DNA follows: TGTGCCAGCAGCATAGTAGCGGAGACAGATACGCAGTATTTT. It translates to CASSIVAETDTQYF. Full variable domain (remainder filled in from reference TRBV5-4 and TRBJ2-3): ETGVTQSPTHLIKTRGQQVTLRCSSQSGHNTVSWYQQALGQGPQFIFQYYREEENGRGNFPPRFSGLQFPNYSSELNVNALELDDSALYLCASSIVAETDTQYFGPGTRLTVL.

The rearrangement links TRBV7-9 to TRBJ1-2; 9 nucleotides align to TRBD1. The germline gives CDR1 SEHNR, CDR2 FQNEAQ (reference sequence). The CDR3 extends over 15 amino acids. Trimming took 5 bases from V and 2 from J; bases not matched to a gene: 6. The CDR3, as DNA: TGTGCCAGCAGCCTACCCGGGACAGGGAACTATGGCTACACCTTC. This codes for CASSLPGTGNYGYTF.

The chain employs TRBV5-1 and TRBJ1-4; D is possibly TRBD1 (5 bases). V shed 2 bases and J shed 0 bases, with 8 bases lying between them. Germline CDR1 reads SGHRS; CDR2 reads YFSETQ. This CDR3 region has 15 residues. As DNA, the CDR3 is TGCGCCAGCAGCTTCCAGGGAGCAACTAATGAAAAACTGTTTTTT. Protein sequence: CASSFQGATNEKLFF.

The chain has TRBV30 and TRBJ1-1; D unclear. Trimming shortened V by 3 bases and J by 6 bases, and 14 bases separated the two germline ends. From germline, CDR1 is GTSNPN and CDR2 SVGIG (reference sequence). This CDR3 comprises 13 residues. This CDR3 reads CAWSKRVGSEAFF. DNA for the CDR3: TGTGCCTGGAGCAAGAGGGTCGGGTCTGAAGCTTTCTTT.

The J gene is TRBJ2-7, the V gene TRBV19; 9 bases match TRBD2. Germline V gene data show CDR1 as LNHDA and CDR2 as SQIVND (reference sequence). This CDR3 is 13 amino acids long. Trimming at V came to 9 bases and at J to 3 bases, leaving 6 bases not matched to a gene. CDR3 DNA sequence: TGTGCCAGCTCTAGCGGGGCCATCTACGAGCAGTACTTC. This codes for CASSSGAIYEQYF.

The chain joins TRBV4-3 to TRBJ2-5; D uncertain. The CDR3 loop spans 17 amino acids. The V end lost 4 bases, the J end lost 2 bases, and 20 bases lay between the germline ends. Germline CDR1 reads LGHNA; CDR2 reads YSLEER. CDR3: CASSPVLNRFPQETQYF. The CDR3 bases are TGCGCCAGCAGCCCTGTCCTCAACCGATTCCCACAAGAGACCCAGTACTTC.

V and J are TRBV20-1 and TRBJ2-2; a weak D match, TRBD1 (6 bases). V gave up 3 bases and J gave up 6 bases, with 11 bases separating them. The CDR3 sequence is 13 residues long. Germline lookup yields CDR1 DFQATT and CDR2 SNEGSKA (reference sequence). The CDR3 DNA follows: TGCAGTGCTAGTCCAGGGGCCCCCGGGGAGCTGTTTTTT. Protein: CSASPGAPGELFF.

The chain couples TRBV9 to TRBJ2-1; TRBD2 matches at 9 bases. Germline trimming cut 8 bases from V and 6 bases from J; bases unmatched to any gene: 9. CDR3 length equals 14 residues. Germline-derived CDR1 and CDR2 are SGDLS and YYNGEE. The CDR3 region has the DNA TGTGCCAGTCACCCTAGCGGGGCTTTCAATGAGCAGTTCTTC. As protein: CASHPSGAFNEQFF. Together with reference TRBV9 and TRBJ2-1, the CDR3 gives the full variable domain: DSGVTQTPKHLITATGQRVTLRCSPRSGDLSVYWYQQSLDQGLQFLIQYYNGEERAKGNILERFSAQQFPDLHSELNLSSLELGDSALYFCASHPSGAFNEQFFGPGTRLTVL.

This clone turned up a few times. The rearrangement joins TRBV19 to TRBJ1-5, with TRBD1 identical over 8 bases. The V segment lost 9 bases and the J segment 6 bases; nucleotides outside the gene matches: 10. This CDR3 comprises 14 residues. From germline, CDR1 is LNHDA and CDR2 SQIVND (reference sequence). The DNA for the CDR3 is TGTGCCAGAGACCTCCACAGGGGGGTTCAGCCCCAGCATTTT. This codes for CARDLHRGVQPQHF.

This sequence joins TRBV27 and TRBJ1-1; unclear D gene. The CDR3 contains 12 residues. V lost 4 bases to trimming and J lost 1 base, with 4 bases between them. Looked up from germline, CDR1 is MNHEY and CDR2 is SMNVEV (reference sequence). CDR3 DNA sequence: TGTGCCAGCAGTTCTCAGAACACTGAAGCTTTCTTT. Its translation is CASSSQNTEAFF.

Only one count was recorded for this clone. V is TRBV29-1 and J is TRBJ1-2; D perhaps matches TRBD1 (5 bases). This CDR3 region has 12 residues. Germline V gene sequence: CDR1 SQVTM, CDR2 ANQGSEA. V lost 8 bases and J lost 2, with 12 bases in between. The CDR3 sequence is CSLGERNYGYTF. The CDR3 DNA follows: TGCAGCCTGGGGGAGCGAAACTATGGCTACACCTTC. The variable domain in full, with the rest retrieved from reference TRBV29-1 and TRBJ1-2, is SAVISQKPSRDICQRGTSLTIQCQVDSQVTMMFWYRQQPGQSLTLIATANQGSEATYESGFVIDKFPISRPNLTFSTLTVSNMSPEDSSIYLCSLGERNYGYTFGSGTRLTVV.

The V call is TRBV7-3, the J call TRBJ2-1; the match to TRBD2 covers 7 bases. The length of the CDR3 is 14 residues. Germline-derived CDR1 and CDR2 are SGHTA and FQGTGA. V lost 1 base, J lost 8 bases, and 5 bases stayed unmatched. CDR3 residues: CASSLKGLGDEQFF. DNA for the CDR3: TGTGCCAGCAGCTTAAAAGGACTAGGTGATGAGCAGTTCTTC.

The chain carries TRBV19 and TRBJ1-2; D gene uncertain. Germline V gene data show CDR1 as LNHDA and CDR2 as SQIVND (reference sequence). The CDR3 is 11 residues long. V shed 5 bases and J shed 4 bases, with 5 bases lying between them. CDR3 nucleotides: TGTGCCAGTAGTCTGGGCTATGGCTACACCTTC. Its translation: CASSLGYGYTF.

The chain recombines TRBV7-8 with TRBJ2-1, with 14 bases matching TRBD2. This CDR3 comprises 18 residues. J gave up 3 bases and V 5 bases, and 9 bases lay outside the gene matches. CDR1 SGHVS and CDR2 FQNEAQ come from the germline V gene. The CDR3 loop reads CASSPGTSGGRFYNEQFF. For the CDR3, the DNA is TGTGCCAGCAGCCCCGGGACTAGCGGGGGCCGCTTCTACAATGAGCAGTTCTTC. The full variable domain, with the rest looked up from reference TRBV7-8 and TRBJ2-1, is GAGVSQSPRYKVAKRGQDVALRCDPISGHVSLFWYQQALGQGPEFLTYFQNEAQLDKSGLPSDRFFAERPEGSVSTLKIQRTQQEDSAVYLCASSPGTSGGRFYNEQFFGPGTRLTVL.

The chain joins TRBV5-1 to TRBJ1-1, with 7 bases that match TRBD1. V gave up 0 bases and J gave up 7 bases; unmatched junction bases: 3. CDR3 length equals 13 residues. CDR1 is SGHRS, CDR2 YFSETQ, per germline. The CDR3 loop is CASSLGQGREAFF. The CDR3 DNA is TGCGCCAGCAGCTTGGGACAGGGTCGTGAAGCTTTCTTT. The entire variable domain, with the rest obtained from reference TRBV5-1 and TRBJ1-1, is as follows: KAGVTQTPRYLIKTRGQQVTLSCSPISGHRSVSWYQQTPGQGLQFLFEYFSETQRNKGNFPGRFSGRQFSNSRSEMNVSTLELGDSALYLCASSLGQGREAFFGQGTRLTVV.

The CDR3 coding sequence is TGTGCCAGCAGTTACAGGACTAGCGTGAACAATGAGCAGTTCTTC. Translated, it gives CASSYRTSVNNEQFF. The gene calls are TRBV6-6 and TRBJ2-1; 9 positions agree with TRBD2. CDR1 is MNHNY and CDR2 is SVGAGI in the germline V gene (reference sequence). CDR3 length: 15 amino acids. Trimming cost V 2 bases and J 5 bases; bases outside gene matches: 4.

This chain uses TRBV6-5 with TRBJ1-2; unclear D gene. Between the trimmed V and J ends, which lost 0 bases and 2 bases, there was a span of 7 bases. Per the germline V gene, CDR1 is MNHEY and CDR2 is SVGAGI. The CDR3 loop spans 14 amino acids. The CDR3 bases are TGTGCCAGCAGTTACTCGACAAGGAACTATGGCTACACCTTC. Protein sequence: CASSYSTRNYGYTF.